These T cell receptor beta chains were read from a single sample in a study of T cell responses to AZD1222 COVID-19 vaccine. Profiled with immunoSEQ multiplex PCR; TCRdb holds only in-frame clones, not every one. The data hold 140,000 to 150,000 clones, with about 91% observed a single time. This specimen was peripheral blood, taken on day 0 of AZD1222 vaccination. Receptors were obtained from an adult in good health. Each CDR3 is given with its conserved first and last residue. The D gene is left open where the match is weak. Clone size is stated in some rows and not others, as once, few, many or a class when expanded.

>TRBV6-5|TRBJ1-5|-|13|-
TGTGCCAGTGGCGGCTATAGCAATCAGCCCCAGCATTTT
CASGGYSNQPQHF
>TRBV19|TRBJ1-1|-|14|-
TGTGCCAGTAGTATAGGAAATCCACGGGGGGAAGCTTTCTTT
CASSIGNPRGEAFF
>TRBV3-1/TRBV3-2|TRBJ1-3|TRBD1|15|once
TGTGCCAGCAGCTACAACAGGGGGCTCGGAAACACCATATATTTT
CASSYNRGLGNTIYF
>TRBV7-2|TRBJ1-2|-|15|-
TGTGCCAGCAGCTCTTGGGACACCGGAGAACACGGCTACACCTTC
CASSSWDTGEHGYTF
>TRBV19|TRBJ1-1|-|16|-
TGTGCCAGTAGTAACCAGCAGGGCAGCCTGAACACTGAAGCTTTCTTT
CASSNQQGSLNTEAFF
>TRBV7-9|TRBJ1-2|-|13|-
TGTGCCAGCAGCTTCGACAGTCCCTATGGCTACACCTTC
CASSFDSPYGYTF
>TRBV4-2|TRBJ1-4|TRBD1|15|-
TGTGCCAGCAGCCAGACGACAGGGATGGGGGAAAAACTGTTTTTT
CASSQTTGMGEKLFF
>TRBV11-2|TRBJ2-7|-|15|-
TGTGCCAGCAGCTCAGGCAGGCACCAATCCTACGAGCAGTACTTC
CASSSGRHQSYEQYF
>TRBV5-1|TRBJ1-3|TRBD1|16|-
TGCGCCAGCAGCGCCTCGACAGGGGCGTTGCAGGACACCATATATTTT
CASSASTGALQDTIYF
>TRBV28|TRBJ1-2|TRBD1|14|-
TGTGCCACCTTGGGACAGGGGGGGAACTATGGCTACACCTTC
CATLGQGGNYGYTF
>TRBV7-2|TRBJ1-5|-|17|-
TGTGCCAGCAGCTTAGTAAGCTGGGACACGCTCTATCAGCCCCAGCATTTT
CASSLVSWDTLYQPQHF
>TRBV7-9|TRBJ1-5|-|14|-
TGTGCCAGCAGCTTAGATTTTGGGAATCAGCCCCAGCATTTT
CASSLDFGNQPQHF
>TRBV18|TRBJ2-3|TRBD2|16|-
TGTGCCAGCTCACCCCCAGGTAGCGGGGCGGGAGATACGCAGTATTTT
CASSPPGSGAGDTQYF
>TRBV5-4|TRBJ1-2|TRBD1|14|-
TGTGCCAGCAGCTATGGACAGGTCAACTATGGCTACACCTTC
CASSYGQVNYGYTF
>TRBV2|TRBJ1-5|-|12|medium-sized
TGTGCCAGCAGTGTCGTCGGCGGGCCCCAGCATTTT
CASSVVGGPQHF
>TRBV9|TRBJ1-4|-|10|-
TGTGCCAGCGGCGGGGGGGAACTGTTTTTT
CASGGGELFF
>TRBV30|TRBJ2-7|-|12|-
TGTGCCTGGATCCGGGACTCCTACGAGCAGTACTTC
CAWIRDSYEQYF
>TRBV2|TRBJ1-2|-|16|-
TGTGCCAGCAGCCCCCATCAATTTGAGGGATTTAATGGCTACACCTTC
CASSPHQFEGFNGYTF
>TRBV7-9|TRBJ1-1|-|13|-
TGTGCCAGCAGCTTTTCGGGAATCACTGAAGCTTTCTTT
CASSFSGITEAFF
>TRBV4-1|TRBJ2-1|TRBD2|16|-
TGCGCCAGCAGCCAGCTAGCGGGGGTCTCCTACAATGAGCAGTTCTTC
CASSQLAGVSYNEQFF
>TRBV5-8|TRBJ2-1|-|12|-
TGTGCCAGCAGCTTAGATAGCCCTGAGCAGTTCTTC
CASSLDSPEQFF